The entry that follows covers one T cell receptor beta chain sequence. Its antigen is not identified. The data are from a study of OX40 agonist ivuxolimab in advanced cancers. Study-wide results and caveats: The mean number of expanded clones was higher in CD8+ T cells than in CD4+.

Here immunoSEQ multiplex PCR was the method, and the copy in TCRdb shows in-frame clones only, minus some. The data contain roughly 72,000 clones, 89% of them seen just once; the ten biggest clones take up over 10%. The CDR3 has 14 amino acids. The germline V gene encodes CDR1 SGHNT and CDR2 YYREEE (reference sequence). V lost 2 bases and J lost 5, with 13 bases in between. The V gene is TRBV5-4, the J gene TRBJ1-2; D remains ambiguous. The TCR was taken from an adult with an advanced solid tumor such as melanoma, head and neck, liver or kidney cancer. The sequences come from CD4+ or CD8+ T cells sorted from blood, collected in a trial of the OX40 agonist ivuxolimab. The chain's CDR3 is CASSFSGREYGYTF. CDR3 nucleotide sequence: TGTGCCAGCAGCTTCTCGGGGAGAGAGTATGGCTACACCTTC.